One and the same sample provided the 26 T cell receptor beta chains below, sequenced in a study of T cell clonality in common variable immunodeficiency. Sequenced by immunoSEQ multiplex PCR; TCRdb stores in-frame clones only, minus some. The table lists tens of thousands of clones, no singletons, with around 0.8% in the top ten. Source material: peripheral blood mononuclear cells. The receptors shown here come from a person between 18 and 75 years old in good health.

This clone was seen many times. The read gets to within 3 residues of the CDR3 end, and the germline J gene fills in the rest. This specimen includes other DNA sequences encoding the same CDR3. The rearrangement links TRBV7-2 to TRBJ2-1, with 8 bases fitting TRBD2. Trimming took 6 bases from V and 2 from J; bases not matched to a gene: 6. Per germline, CDR1 SGHTA and CDR2 FQGNSA. The CDR3 runs to 15 residues. The CDR3 sequence is CASSRTSGPYNEQFF. The sequenced CDR3 bases are TGTGCCAGCAGTCGTACTAGCGGCCCCTACAATGAG.

This clone was recorded at least ten times. The CDR3 extends 3 residues past the end of the read, so its final part is completed from the germline J gene. The chain uses TRBV7-8 and TRBJ2-3; D may be TRBD1 or TRBD2 (5 bases each). CDR1 and CDR2 (germline): SGHVS, FQNEAQ. The CDR3 consists of 18 residues. Trimming stripped 5 bases from V and 2 bases from J, with 23 bases between. CDR3 DNA, as far as it was read: TGTGCCAGCAGCCCCAAAGGGGTCGAGGGGCCCAACACAGATACG. This codes for CASSPKGVEGPNTDT. The entire CDR3 sequence reads CASSPKGVEGPNTDTQYF.

This clone was observed at least ten times. The sequenced CDR3 bases are TGTGCCAGCAGCCCGTTAGCGGGGACCACAGATACG. Its protein is CASSPLAGTTDT. In full, the CDR3 reads CASSPLAGTTDTQYF. V usage is TRBV7-3 and J usage is TRBJ2-3, with 8 bases matching TRBD2. The CDR3 end is not reached by the read, which stops 3 residues before it; the germline J gene fills it in. CDR1 and CDR2 (germline): SGHTA, FQGTGA. J lost 2 bases, V lost 5 bases, and 6 bases had no gene match. The CDR3 covers 15 residues.

This clone was counted ten times or more. The junction departs from the called germline gene at one end, perhaps through a read error. The read stops 3 residues short of the end of the CDR3; the missing end is completed from the germline J gene. The gene calls are TRBV4-2 and TRBJ1-1, with 10 nucleotides matching TRBD1. This CDR3 spans 15 amino acids. Germline V gene sequence: CDR1 LGHNA, CDR2 YNFKEQ. The covered CDR3 bases are TGCGCCAGCAGCCAAGACAGGGGGCATGGCACTGAA. Protein: CASSQDRGHGTE. The CDR3, in full, reads CASSQDRGHGTEAFF.

About this clone itself: With the read ending 3 residues before the CDR3 end, the germline J gene is used to fill in that end. The V call is TRBV7-9, the J call TRBJ1-1; the D is unclear. This CDR3 comprises 12 residues. Trimming took off 5 bases at V and 4 bases at J, with 8 bases between the two ends. In germline, CDR1 is SEHNR, CDR2 FQNEAQ (reference sequence). The CDR3 bases that were read are TGTGCCAGCAGCCCGTTTCCCACTGAA. Translation: CASSPFPTE. The entire CDR3 protein is CASSPFPTEAFF.

This clone was counted many times. Read coverage stops 3 residues before the CDR3 terminus; the germline J gene supplies the remainder. This chain links TRBV18 with TRBJ1-5; 11 nucleotides match TRBD1. The ends lost 3 bases at V and 5 bases at J; junction bases unmatched: 0. CDR1 KGHSH and CDR2 LQKENI come from the germline V gene. CDR3 length: 14 amino acids. This CDR3 reads CASSPGQGDQPQHF. The sequenced CDR3 bases are TGTGCCAGCTCACCGGGACAGGGGGATCAGCCC. The full variable domain, rest sourced from reference TRBV18 and TRBJ1-5, is NAGVMQNPRHLVRRRGQEARLRCSPMKGHSHVYWYRQLPEEGLKFMVYLQKENIIDESGMPKERFSAEFPKEGPSILRIQQVVRGDSAAYFCASSPGQGDQPQHFGDGTRLSIL.

This clone was seen at least ten times. Incomplete CDR3 DNA: TGTGCCAGTAGTATTCCGGCAGGGGAA. This encodes CASSIPAGE. The CDR3 in full is CASSIPAGEAFF. The chain uses TRBV19 and TRBJ1-1; TRBD1 might be the D (5 bases). Read sequence stops 3 residues before the CDR3 end, and the germline J gene provides the missing end. Germline CDR1 reads LNHDA; CDR2 reads SQIVND (reference sequence). The CDR3 runs to 12 residues.

This clone appeared many times. The read terminates 3 residues ahead of where the CDR3 ends, so the germline J gene completes it. V usage is TRBV20-1 and J usage is TRBJ1-2, with TRBD1 as a possible D gene (6 bases). Germline loops: CDR1 DFQATT, CDR2 SNEGSKA (reference sequence). The CDR3 contains 13 residues. V dropped 5 bases and J dropped 2 bases, with 12 bases sitting between them. CDR3 sequence: CSAAPRGNYGYTF. The part of the CDR3 DNA that was read is TGCAGTGCTGCCCCCAGGGGAAACTATGGC.

This clone occurred many times. The read finishes 3 residues shy of the CDR3 end, and the germline J gene is used to complete it. The chain is built from TRBV19 and TRBJ1-2; 10 nucleotides agree with TRBD1. The CDR3 sequence is 13 residues long. V lost 6 bases, J lost 7 bases, and 5 bases stayed unmatched. Per the germline V gene, CDR1 is LNHDA and CDR2 is SQIVND (reference sequence). The DNA read from the CDR3 is TGTGCCAGTAGGAACCGGGACAGGGGTGGC. Encoded protein: CASRNRDRGG. In full, the CDR3 is CASRNRDRGGYTF. The full variable domain, rest sourced from reference TRBV19 and TRBJ1-2, is DGGITQSPKYLFRKEGQNVTLSCEQNLNHDAMYWYRQDPGQGLRLIYYSQIVNDFQKGDIAEGYSVSREKKESFPLTVTSAQKNPTAFYLCASRNRDRGGYTFGSGTRLTVV.

This clone was observed many times. The read comes to an end 3 residues before the CDR3 does, leaving the germline J gene to fill in the end. The chain has TRBV20-1 and TRBJ2-5; TRBD1 matches at 7 bases. The ends lost 3 bases at V and 4 bases at J; junction bases unmatched: 11. CDR1 is DFQATT and CDR2 is SNEGSKA in the germline V gene (reference sequence). The length of the CDR3 is 15 residues. The CDR3 DNA, read in part, is TGCAGTGCTAGGAAAGACCGGGACAGACGAGAGACC. Its translation is CSARKDRDRRET. The whole CDR3 reads CSARKDRDRRETQYF.

In its sample, this clone was seen many times. The CDR3 end lies 3 residues beyond the end of the read and is filled in from the germline J gene. This chain uses TRBV27 with TRBJ1-1, with D possibly matching TRBD1 (6 bases). The CDR3 has 13 amino acids. CDR1 and CDR2 from the germline V gene are MNHEY and SMNVEV (reference sequence). V dropped 8 bases and J dropped 1 base, with 11 bases sitting between them. The CDR3 here is CASRDRPNTEAFF. Partial CDR3 DNA: TGTGCCAGCCGTGACAGGCCGAACACTGAA.

This clone was counted many times. The CDR3 extends 3 residues past the end of the read, so its final part is completed from the germline J gene. This chain links TRBV19 with TRBJ2-2, with 8 bases that match TRBD1. Germline CDR1 reads LNHDA; CDR2 reads SQIVND (reference sequence). With 1 base clipped from V and 4 bases from J, the junction kept 5 bases outside the gene matches. This CDR3 has 16 amino acids. The covered CDR3 bases are TGTGCCAGTAGTATAGGTCAGGGGGCCGCCACCGGGGAG. Amino acid sequence: CASSIGQGAATGE. The entire CDR3 protein reads CASSIGQGAATGELFF.

This clone is deemed medium-sized (0.01 to 0.1%). The sequence runs out 3 residues before the end of the CDR3; the remainder is reconstructed from the germline J gene. The chain links TRBV6-2 or TRBV6-3 to TRBJ2-3; 11 bases agree with TRBD2. The germline gives CDR1 MNHEY, CDR2 SVGEGT. This CDR3 is built from 14 residues. With 5 bases clipped from V and 5 bases from J, the junction kept 3 bases outside the gene matches. The chain's CDR3 is CASSLGLAGDTQYF. The covered CDR3 bases are TGTGCCAGCAGTCTCGGACTAGCGGGAGATACG.

This clone has ten or more counts. The read terminates 3 residues ahead of where the CDR3 ends, so the germline J gene completes it. The J gene is TRBJ2-7, the V gene TRBV29-1, with TRBD1 matching over 8 bases. With V trimmed by 1 base and J by 0 bases, 5 bases remained unmatched. The CDR3 is made up of 15 amino acids. Germline CDR1 SQVTM, CDR2 ANQGSEA. CDR3 region: CSVEGSGGYSYEQYF. CDR3 DNA, as far as it was read: TGCAGCGTTGAAGGGTCAGGGGGCTACTCCTACGAG.

This clone occurred many times. The CDR3 bases that were read are TGTGCCAGCAGTCAAGGACAGGGGGCGCGCTACAATGAG. The encoded protein is CASSQGQGARYNE. The complete CDR3 sequence is CASSQGQGARYNEQFF. The V call is TRBV6-1, the J call TRBJ2-1; 11 bases agree with TRBD1. The read is 3 residues too short to cover the CDR3 end, so that end is filled in from the germline J gene. The CDR3 contains 16 residues. Per germline, CDR1 MNHNS and CDR2 SASEGT. V lost 5 bases and J lost 3; bases outside the gene matches: 6.

This clone was recorded at least ten times. The read terminates 3 residues ahead of where the CDR3 ends, so the germline J gene completes it. This chain connects TRBV7-9 to TRBJ2-5; D possibly corresponds to TRBD1 (7 bases). The germline V gene has CDR1 SEHNR and CDR2 FQNEAQ (reference sequence). The CDR3 has 15 residues. Trimming pared 4 bases from V and 2 bases from J, leaving 14 bases between. The CDR3 DNA, read in part, is TGTGCCAGCAGCTGGGCGGGGACAGTGCAAGAGACC. This translates into CASSWAGTVQET. The complete CDR3 reads CASSWAGTVQETQYF.

Comment on this clone: The read ends 3 residues before the CDR3 terminus; that terminus is restored from the germline J gene. The V and J genes are TRBV2 and TRBJ1-5, with D possibly TRBD1 on 5 matching bases. CDR3 size: 14 residues. The germline V gene encodes CDR1 SNHLY and CDR2 FYNNEI. V was clipped by 4 bases and J by 6 bases, with 13 bases between them. The CDR3 spells CASSAGGRGQPQHF. Partial CDR3 DNA: TGTGCCAGCAGTGCGGGGGGGAGGGGTCAGCCC.

This clone was found many times. The CDR3 goes on 3 residues after the read ends, and that part is filled in from the germline J gene. The V gene is TRBV7-9, the J gene TRBJ1-4; D unclear. CDR1 and CDR2 (germline): SEHNR, FQNEAQ (reference sequence). The CDR3 spans 14 residues. The CDR3 protein is CASSPRPDEGKLFF. Partial CDR3 DNA: TGTGCCAGCAGCCCCCGACCCGACGAAGGGAAA.

This clone was found many times. The CDR3 end lies 3 residues beyond the end of the read and is filled in from the germline J gene. The chain combines TRBV7-2 with TRBJ2-7; D gene uncertain. Trimming left V 2 bases short and J 1 base short, with 12 bases between. The CDR3 runs to 15 residues. Per the germline V gene, CDR1 is SGHTA and CDR2 is FQGNSA. CDR3 amino acids: CASSLSTVASYEQYF. The covered CDR3 bases are TGTGCCAGCAGCTTAAGTACAGTTGCGTCCTACGAG.

This clone was seen at least ten times. The read is 3 residues too short to cover the CDR3 end, so that end is filled in from the germline J gene. The J gene is TRBJ2-2, the V gene TRBV10-1; D is unclear. Trimming took off 2 bases at V and 3 bases at J, with 7 bases between the two ends. Germline V gene sequence: CDR1 WNHNN, CDR2 SYGVQD (reference sequence). CDR3 length equals 14 residues. The sequenced part of the CDR3 DNA is TGCGCCAGCAGTGAGCTACTTTACACCGGGGAG. It translates to CASSELLYTGE. The entire CDR3 is CASSELLYTGELFF.

This clone was picked up many times. The CDR3 end is not reached by the read, which stops 3 residues before it; the germline J gene fills it in. The V and J genes are TRBV24-1 and TRBJ1-5, with D unclear. The CDR3 has 13 residues. CDR1 and CDR2 from the germline V gene are KGHDR and SFDVKD. V lost 2 bases and J 7 bases, leaving 8 bases between the germline ends. The chain's CDR3 is CATSDSRYQPQHF. CDR3 bases read: TGTGCCACCAGTGATTCAAGGTACCAGCCC.

This clone was recorded many times. Read data end 3 residues before the CDR3 end; the end is taken from the germline J gene. The chain employs TRBV7-3 and TRBJ2-1; 13 bases align to TRBD2. The CDR3 is 18 amino acids. Germline values: CDR1 SGHTA, CDR2 FQGTGA. With V trimmed by 0 bases and J by 0 bases, 2 bases remained unmatched. The CDR3 sequence: CASSLTRTSGSSYNEQFF. The CDR3 DNA, read in part, is TGTGCCAGCAGCTTAACGAGGACTAGCGGGAGCTCCTACAATGAG.

This clone was seen repeatedly, ten times or more. Coverage ceases 3 residues before the CDR3 finishes, and the germline J gene fills in the end. The chain employs TRBV4-1 and TRBJ2-3; the D gene is possibly TRBD1 (6 bases). The CDR3 loop spans 15 amino acids. Germline V CDR1 and CDR2: MGHRA, YSYEKL. The germline V and J ends were trimmed by 0 bases and 5 bases, with 12 bases remaining between them. CDR3 DNA, as far as it was read: TGCGCCAGCAGCCAAGACTTAGCAGGGGTAGATACG. This translates into CASSQDLAGVDT. The CDR3 as a whole reads CASSQDLAGVDTQYF.

This clone has a count of ten or more. Read data end 3 residues before the CDR3 end; the end is taken from the germline J gene. This chain links TRBV20-1 with TRBJ2-1; D is perhaps TRBD2 (5 bases). The CDR3 has 15 residues. Germline CDR1 reads DFQATT; CDR2 reads SNEGSKA (reference sequence). V lost 2 bases and J 2 bases, leaving 13 bases between the germline ends. CDR3 protein: CSARSTRETYNEQFF. The DNA read from the CDR3 is TGCAGTGCTAGATCCACTAGGGAAACCTACAATGAG.

In its sample, this clone was seen many times. The read is 3 residues too short to cover the CDR3 end, so that end is filled in from the germline J gene. This chain uses TRBV7-8 with TRBJ1-5, with TRBD1 matching 7 bases. Germline V gene sequence: CDR1 SGHVS, CDR2 FQNEAQ. The ends lost 4 bases at V and 5 bases at J; junction bases unmatched: 2. The CDR3 is 13 amino acids. The CDR3 spells CASSWDSYQPQHF. The DNA read from the CDR3 is TGTGCCAGCAGCTGGGACAGTTATCAGCCC.

This clone was observed at least ten times. The read ends 3 residues shy of where the CDR3 ends; the end is completed using the germline J gene. The chain is built from TRBV7-8 and TRBJ2-5, with TRBD1 matching over 7 bases. The V and J ends lost 5 bases and 3 bases, in that order; junction bases with no gene match: 12. Per the germline V gene, CDR1 is SGHVS and CDR2 is FQNEAQ. This CDR3 has 16 residues. The chain's CDR3 is CASSKGPGQFEETQYF. The DNA read from the CDR3 is TGTGCCAGCAGCAAAGGCCCGGGACAGTTCGAAGAGACC.